The source of this TCR beta chain is a study of blood T cell repertoires in COVID-19. Study-wide background: There were acute and convalescent COVID-19 samples, and they came from the United States, Italy and Spain. The cDNA or gDNA used as material had been derived from T cells, B-cell-depleted T cells, or PBMCs.

Authors' data handling: Amplifying reference gene primers gave estimates of nucleated cell counts. Assay used: immunoSEQ multiplex PCR; TCRdb lists only in-frame clones, some missing. The V and J calls and clone size were taken over from that table, and D and trimming were inferred from the DNA. The sample records about 68,000 clones, roughly nine tenths being singletons. The material sequenced was peripheral blood. The receptor was isolated from a man in his fifties with acute or convalescent COVID-19.

The chain's CDR3 is CASSRLNPGQGQETQYF. CDR3 coding DNA: TGTGCCAGCAGCCGCCTAAACCCCGGACAGGGCCAAGAGACCCAGTACTTC. The rearrangement links TRBV14 to TRBJ2-5, with 8 bases fitting TRBD1. Germline V CDR1 and CDR2: SGHDN, FVKESK. The CDR3 totals 17 residues. Germline trimming cut 4 bases from V and 1 base from J; bases unmatched to any gene: 11.